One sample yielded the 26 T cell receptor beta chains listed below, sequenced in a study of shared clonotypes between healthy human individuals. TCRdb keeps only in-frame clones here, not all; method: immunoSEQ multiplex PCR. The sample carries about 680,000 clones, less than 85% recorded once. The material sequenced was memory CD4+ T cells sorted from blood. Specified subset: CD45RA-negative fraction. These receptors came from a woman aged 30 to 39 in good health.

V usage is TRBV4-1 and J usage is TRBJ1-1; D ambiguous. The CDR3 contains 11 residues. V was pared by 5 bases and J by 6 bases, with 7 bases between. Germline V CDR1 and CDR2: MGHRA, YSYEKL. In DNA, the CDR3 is TGCGCCAGCAGCTCAGCCGCTGAAGCTTTCTTT. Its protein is CASSSAAEAFF.

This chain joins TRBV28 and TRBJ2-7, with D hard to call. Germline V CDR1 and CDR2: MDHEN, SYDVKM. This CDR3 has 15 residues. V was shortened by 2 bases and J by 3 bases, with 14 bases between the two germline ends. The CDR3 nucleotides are TGTGCCAGCAGTTTACCGGCACAGAGTCACTACGAGCAGTACTTC. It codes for CASSLPAQSHYEQYF.

CDR3 sequence: CASSQEDRASYGNTIYF. DNA of the CDR3: TGCGCCAGCAGCCAGGAGGACAGGGCGTCTTATGGAAACACCATATATTTT. The chain is built from TRBV4-1 and TRBJ1-3; the match to TRBD1 covers 8 bases. Germline CDR1 reads MGHRA; CDR2 reads YSYEKL. CDR3 size: 17 residues. The junction had 10 bases not matched to a gene; V was cut back by 3 bases and J by 3 bases.

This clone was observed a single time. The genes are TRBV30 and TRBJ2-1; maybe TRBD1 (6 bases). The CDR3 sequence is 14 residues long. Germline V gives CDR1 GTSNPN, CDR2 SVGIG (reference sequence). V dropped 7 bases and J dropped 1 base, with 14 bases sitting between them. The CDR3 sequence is CAFSERGSYNEQFF. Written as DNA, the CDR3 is TGTGCCTTCTCCGAGAGGGGGTCCTACAATGAGCAGTTCTTC.

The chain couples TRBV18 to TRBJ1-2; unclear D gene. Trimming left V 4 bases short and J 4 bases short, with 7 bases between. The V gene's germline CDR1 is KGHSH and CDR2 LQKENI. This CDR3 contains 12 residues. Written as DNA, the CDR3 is TGTGCCAGCTCACAACAGACCTATGGCTACACCTTC. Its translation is CASSQQTYGYTF.

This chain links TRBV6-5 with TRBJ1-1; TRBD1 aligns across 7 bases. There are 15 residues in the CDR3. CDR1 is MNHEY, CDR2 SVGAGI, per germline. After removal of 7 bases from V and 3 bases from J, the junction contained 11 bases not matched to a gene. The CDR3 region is CASNSGQGTDTEAFF. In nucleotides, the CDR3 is TGTGCCAGCAACAGCGGCCAGGGGACAGACACTGAAGCTTTCTTT.

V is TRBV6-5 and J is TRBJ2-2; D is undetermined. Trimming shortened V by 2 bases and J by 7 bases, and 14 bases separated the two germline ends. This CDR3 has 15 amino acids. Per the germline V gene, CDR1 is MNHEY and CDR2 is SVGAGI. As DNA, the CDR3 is TGTGCCAGCAGTTACGATTCTCCCCGGAACGGGGAGCTGTTTTTT. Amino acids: CASSYDSPRNGELFF.

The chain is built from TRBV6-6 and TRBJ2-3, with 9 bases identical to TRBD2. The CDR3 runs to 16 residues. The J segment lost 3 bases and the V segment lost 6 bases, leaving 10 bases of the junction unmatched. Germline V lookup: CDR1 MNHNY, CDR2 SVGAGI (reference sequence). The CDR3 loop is CASSSPRGLATDTQYF. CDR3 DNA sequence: TGTGCCAGCAGCTCTCCCCGGGGACTAGCAACAGATACGCAGTATTTT.

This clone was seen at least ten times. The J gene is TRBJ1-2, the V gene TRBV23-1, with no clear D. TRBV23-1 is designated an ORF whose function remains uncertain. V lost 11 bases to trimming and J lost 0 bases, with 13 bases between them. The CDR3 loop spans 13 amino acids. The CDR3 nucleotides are TGCGCCCCCCGCCATTCGTCTAACTATGGCTACACCTTC. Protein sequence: CAPRHSSNYGYTF.

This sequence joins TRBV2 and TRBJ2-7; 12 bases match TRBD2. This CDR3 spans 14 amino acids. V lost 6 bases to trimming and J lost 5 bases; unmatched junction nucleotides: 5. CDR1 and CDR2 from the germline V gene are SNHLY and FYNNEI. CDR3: CASRPTSGSDEQYF. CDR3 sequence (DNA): TGTGCCAGCAGGCCGACTAGCGGGAGCGACGAGCAGTACTTC.

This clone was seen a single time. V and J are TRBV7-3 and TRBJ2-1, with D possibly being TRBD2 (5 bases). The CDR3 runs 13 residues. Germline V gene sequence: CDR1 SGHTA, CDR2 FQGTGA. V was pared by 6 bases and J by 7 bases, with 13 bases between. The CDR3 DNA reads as TGTGCCAGCAGTATGGGAGAGCGGAATGAGCAGTTCTTC. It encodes CASSMGERNEQFF.

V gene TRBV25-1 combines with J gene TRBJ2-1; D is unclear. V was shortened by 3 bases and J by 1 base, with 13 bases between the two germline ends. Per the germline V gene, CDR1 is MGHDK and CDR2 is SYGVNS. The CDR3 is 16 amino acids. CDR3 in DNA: TGTGCCAGCAGTGATGTCGAGGCACGGTCCTACAATGAGCAGTTCTTC. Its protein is CASSDVEARSYNEQFF. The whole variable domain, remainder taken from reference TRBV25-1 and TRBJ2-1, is EADIYQTPRYLVIGTGKKITLECSQTMGHDKMYWYQQDPGMELHLIHYSYGVNSTEKGDLSSESTVSRIRTEHFPLTLESARPSHTSQYLCASSDVEARSYNEQFFGPGTRLTVL.

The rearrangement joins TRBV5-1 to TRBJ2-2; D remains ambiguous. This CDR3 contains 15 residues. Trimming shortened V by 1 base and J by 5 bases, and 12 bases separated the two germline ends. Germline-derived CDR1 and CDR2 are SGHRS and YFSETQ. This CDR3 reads CASSLQELGTGELFF. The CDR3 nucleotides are TGCGCCAGCAGCTTGCAGGAACTCGGAACCGGGGAGCTGTTTTTT.

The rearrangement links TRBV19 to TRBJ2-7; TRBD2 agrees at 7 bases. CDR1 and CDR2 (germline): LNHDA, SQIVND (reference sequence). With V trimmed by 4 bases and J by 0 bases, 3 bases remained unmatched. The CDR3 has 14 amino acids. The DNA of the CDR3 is TGTGCCAGTAGTAGGGGGGGTAACTCCTACGAGCAGTACTTC. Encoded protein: CASSRGGNSYEQYF.

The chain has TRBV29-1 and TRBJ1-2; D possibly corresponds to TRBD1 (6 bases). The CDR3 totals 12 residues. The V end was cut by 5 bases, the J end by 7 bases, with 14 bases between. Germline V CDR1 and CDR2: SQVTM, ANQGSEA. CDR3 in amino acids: CSVLEGGSGYTF. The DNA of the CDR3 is TGCAGCGTTCTTGAAGGGGGTTCTGGCTACACCTTC.

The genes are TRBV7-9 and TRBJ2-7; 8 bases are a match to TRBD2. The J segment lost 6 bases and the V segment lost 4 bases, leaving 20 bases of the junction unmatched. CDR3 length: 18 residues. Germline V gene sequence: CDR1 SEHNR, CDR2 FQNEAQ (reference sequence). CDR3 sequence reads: CASSSPPADREGISEQYF. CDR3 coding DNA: TGTGCCAGCAGCTCCCCCCCGGCGGACCGGGAGGGTATCTCCGAGCAGTACTTC.

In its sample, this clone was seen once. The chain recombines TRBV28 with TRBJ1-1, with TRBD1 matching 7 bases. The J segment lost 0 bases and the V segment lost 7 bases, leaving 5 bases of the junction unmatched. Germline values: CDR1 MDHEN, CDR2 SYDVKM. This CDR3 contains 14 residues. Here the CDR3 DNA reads TGTGCCAGCAACTCGGGGACAGTGAACACTGAAGCTTTCTTT. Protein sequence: CASNSGTVNTEAFF.

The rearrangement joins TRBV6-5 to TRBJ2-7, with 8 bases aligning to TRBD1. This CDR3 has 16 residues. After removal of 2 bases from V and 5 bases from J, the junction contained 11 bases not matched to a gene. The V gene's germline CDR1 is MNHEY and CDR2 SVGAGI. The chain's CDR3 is CASSYALGQGFNEQYF. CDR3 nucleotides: TGTGCCAGCAGTTACGCACTCGGACAGGGTTTCAACGAGCAGTACTTC.

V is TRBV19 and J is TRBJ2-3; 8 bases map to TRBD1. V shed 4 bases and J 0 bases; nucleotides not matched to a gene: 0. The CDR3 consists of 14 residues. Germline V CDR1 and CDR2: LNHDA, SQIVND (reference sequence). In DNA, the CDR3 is TGTGCCAGTAGTAGACAGGGGAGCACAGATACGCAGTATTTT. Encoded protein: CASSRQGSTDTQYF.

CDR3 sequence: CASSLSRTGYGYTF. CDR3 coding DNA: TGTGCCAGCAGTTTATCGAGGACTGGCTATGGCTACACCTTC. This chain joins TRBV27 and TRBJ1-2; D remains ambiguous. The V and J ends lost 0 bases and 4 bases respectively, with 9 bases between them. The CDR3 sequence is 14 residues long. CDR1 and CDR2 from the germline V gene are MNHEY and SMNVEV (reference sequence).

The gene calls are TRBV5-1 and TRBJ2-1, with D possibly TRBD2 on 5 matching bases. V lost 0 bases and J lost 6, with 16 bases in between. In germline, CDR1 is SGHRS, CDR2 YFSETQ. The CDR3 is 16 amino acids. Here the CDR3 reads CASSLEGKGDSNEQFF. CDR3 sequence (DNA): TGCGCCAGCAGCTTGGAGGGCAAGGGAGATAGCAATGAGCAGTTCTTC.

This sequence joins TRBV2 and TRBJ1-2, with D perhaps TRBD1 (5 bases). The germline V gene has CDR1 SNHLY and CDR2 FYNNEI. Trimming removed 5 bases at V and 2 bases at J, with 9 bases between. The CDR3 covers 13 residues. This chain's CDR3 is CASSTRQNYGYTF. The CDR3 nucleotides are TGTGCCAGCAGTACCAGACAGAACTATGGCTACACCTTC.

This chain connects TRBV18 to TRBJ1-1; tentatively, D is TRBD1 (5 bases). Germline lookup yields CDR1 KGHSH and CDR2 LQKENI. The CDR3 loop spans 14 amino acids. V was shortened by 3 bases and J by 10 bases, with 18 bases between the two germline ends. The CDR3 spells CASSPRGTESGAFF. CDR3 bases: TGTGCCAGCTCACCGAGAGGGACGGAAAGTGGAGCTTTCTTT.

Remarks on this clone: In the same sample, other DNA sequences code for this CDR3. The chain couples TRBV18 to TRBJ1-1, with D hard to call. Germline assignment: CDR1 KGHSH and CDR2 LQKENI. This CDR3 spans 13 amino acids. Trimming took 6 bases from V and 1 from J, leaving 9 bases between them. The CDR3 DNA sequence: TGTGCCAGCTCGGCCGGACGGAACACTGAAGCTTTCTTT. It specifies CASSAGRNTEAFF.

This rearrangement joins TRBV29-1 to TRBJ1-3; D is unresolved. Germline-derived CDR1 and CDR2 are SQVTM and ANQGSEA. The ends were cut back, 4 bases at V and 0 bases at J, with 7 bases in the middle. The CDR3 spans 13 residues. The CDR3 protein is CSVVRDSGNTIYF. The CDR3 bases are TGCAGCGTTGTACGTGACTCTGGAAACACCATATATTTT.

CDR3 amino acids: CASEGGTGPTDTQYF. CDR3 in DNA: TGCGCCAGCGAGGGGGGGACAGGGCCCACAGATACGCAGTATTTT. The rearrangement links TRBV4-1 to TRBJ2-3; 9 bases map to TRBD1. Germline assignment: CDR1 MGHRA and CDR2 YSYEKL. V trimming: 8 bases; J trimming: 2 bases; junction bases outside the gene matches: 8. The CDR3 is made up of 15 amino acids.